One T cell receptor beta chain is described in this entry. These data originate in a study of blood T cell repertoires in COVID-19. V lost 0 bases to trimming and J lost 5 bases; unmatched junction nucleotides: 0. The germline V gene encodes CDR1 SSHAT and CDR2 FNYEAQ (reference sequence). CDR3 length: 13 amino acids. Per the authors' pipeline: The assay estimated nucleated cells by amplifying reference gene primers. The repertoire was sequenced with immunoSEQ multiplex PCR; TCRdb's copy has only in-frame clones and lacks some. D and trimming were read from the DNA, whereas the V and J calls and clone size are those reported in that table. Among about 110,000 clones listed, around 80% were seen once.

Sequencing was carried out using peripheral blood. This receptor was identified in a human donor in a cohort sampled during active or convalescent COVID-19. This rearrangement joins TRBV7-7 to TRBJ2-7, with 8 bases matching TRBD1. The CDR3 is CASSLAQGDEQYF. The CDR3 nucleotides read TGTGCCAGCAGCTTAGCACAGGGGGACGAGCAGTACTTC. The entire variable domain, with the rest obtained from reference TRBV7-7 and TRBJ2-7, is as follows: GAGVSQSPRYKVTKRGQDVTLRCDPISSHATLYWYQQALGQGPEFLTYFNYEAQPDKSGLPSDRFSAERPEGSISTLTIQRTEQRDSAMYRCASSLAQGDEQYFGPGTRLTVT.